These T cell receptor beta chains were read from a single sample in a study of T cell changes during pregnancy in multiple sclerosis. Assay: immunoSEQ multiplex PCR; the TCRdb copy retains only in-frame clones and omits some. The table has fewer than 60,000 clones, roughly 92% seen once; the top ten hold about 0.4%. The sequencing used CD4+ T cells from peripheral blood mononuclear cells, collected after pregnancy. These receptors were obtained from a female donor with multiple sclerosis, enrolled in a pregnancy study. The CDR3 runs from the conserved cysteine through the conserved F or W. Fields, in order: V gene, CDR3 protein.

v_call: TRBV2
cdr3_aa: CASSAGLEQYF

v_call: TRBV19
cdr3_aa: CASSRGLAGVYAQYF

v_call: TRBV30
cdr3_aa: CAWSTGSYGYTF

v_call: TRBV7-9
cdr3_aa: CASSPQAGPDTQYF

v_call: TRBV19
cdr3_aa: CASSFTFHSQGATYEQYF

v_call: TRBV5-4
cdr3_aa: CASSRPTSGTSYEQYF

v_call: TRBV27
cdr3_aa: CASSSSLAELRYNEQFF

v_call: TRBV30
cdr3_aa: CAWTRYRGGNYGYTF

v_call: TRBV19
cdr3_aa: CASSGLTGGIETQYF

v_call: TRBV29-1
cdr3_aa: CSGRTSGRDTQYF

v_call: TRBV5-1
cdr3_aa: CASRRNTEAFF

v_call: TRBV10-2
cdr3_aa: CASKTSGSNEQFF

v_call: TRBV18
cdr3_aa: CASSPHPPGSGYGYTF

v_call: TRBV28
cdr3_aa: CASSGALAHLSRAFF

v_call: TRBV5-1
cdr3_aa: CASSSRTAVNTEAFF

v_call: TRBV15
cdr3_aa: CATSRDADRVETQYF

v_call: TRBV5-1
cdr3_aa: CASSITGGRDTQYF